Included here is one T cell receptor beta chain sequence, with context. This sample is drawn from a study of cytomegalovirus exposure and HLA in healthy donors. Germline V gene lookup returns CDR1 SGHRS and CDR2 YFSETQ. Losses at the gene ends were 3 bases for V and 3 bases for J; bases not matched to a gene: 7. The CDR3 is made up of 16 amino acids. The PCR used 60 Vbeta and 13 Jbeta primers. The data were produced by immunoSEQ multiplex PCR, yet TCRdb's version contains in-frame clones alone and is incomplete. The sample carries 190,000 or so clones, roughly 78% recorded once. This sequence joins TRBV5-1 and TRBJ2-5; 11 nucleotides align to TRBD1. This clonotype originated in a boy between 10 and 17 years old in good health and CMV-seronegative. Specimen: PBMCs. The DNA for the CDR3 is TGCGCCAGCAGCTGGTCCGGGACAGGGGGTGAAGAGACCCAGTACTTC. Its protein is CASSWSGTGGEETQYF.